Listed here are 20 T cell receptor beta chains from one sample, sequenced in a study of cytomegalovirus exposure and HLA in healthy donors. Both 60 Vbeta primers and 13 Jbeta primers went into the PCR. This table comes from immunoSEQ multiplex PCR, and its TCRdb copy is limited to in-frame clones, with some not included. The data show more than 95,000 clones, about 69% seen once. Sequencing was carried out using PBMCs. The receptor source for this set is a man aged 40-50 years in good health and CMV-seronegative.

The chain links TRBV29-1 to TRBJ1-2; D is ambiguous. Germline CDR1 and CDR2: SQVTM and ANQGSEA. V was cut by 1 base and J by 4 bases, with 10 bases left in between. CDR3 size: 13 residues. The CDR3: CSVEGLDSYGYTF. Written as DNA, the CDR3 is TGCAGCGTTGAAGGGCTCGACTCCTATGGCTACACCTTC.

This clone was detected a few times. The chain links TRBV11-3 to TRBJ1-2; a possible D gene is TRBD1 (5 bases). Germline CDR1 SGHNT, CDR2 YENEEA. The CDR3 has 16 amino acids. V was clipped by 1 base and J by 5 bases, with 17 bases between them. The CDR3 coding sequence is TGTGCCAGCAGCTTAGGGGTAGGAGGGGCCAGGTATGGCTACACCTTC. Its protein is CASSLGVGGARYGYTF.

The CDR3, as DNA: TGTGCCAGCAGTTTATATTCTAGCGGAGCCTACGAGCAGTACTTC. Protein sequence: CASSLYSSGAYEQYF. V gene TRBV28 combines with J gene TRBJ2-7; TRBD2 matches 7 bases. The CDR3 has 15 residues. CDR1 is MDHEN, CDR2 SYDVKM, per germline. Germline trimming cut 1 base from V and 2 bases from J; bases unmatched to any gene: 5. Full variable domain (missing parts from reference TRBV28 and TRBJ2-7): DVKVTQSSRYLVKRTGEKVFLECVQDMDHENMFWYRQDPGLGLRLIYFSYDVKMKEKGDIPEGYSVSREKKERFSLILESASTNQTSMYLCASSLYSSGAYEQYFGPGTRLTVT.

In nucleotides, the CDR3 is TGTGCCACCAGCGGAGCGGGAGGTTTCTTCGAGCAGTACTTC. Its translation is CATSGAGGFFEQYF. The genes are TRBV15 and TRBJ2-7, with 9 bases lining up with TRBD2. Per germline, CDR1 LNHNV and CDR2 YYDKDF (reference sequence). The CDR3 loop spans 14 amino acids. The V segment lost 5 bases and the J segment 6 bases; nucleotides outside the gene matches: 8. Using reference TRBV15 and TRBJ2-7 for the parts outside the CDR3, the full variable domain is DAMVIQNPRYQVTQFGKPVTLSCSQTLNHNVMYWYQQKSSQAPKLLFHYYDKDFNNEADTPDNFQSRRPNTSFCFLDIRSPGLGDTAMYLCATSGAGGFFEQYFGPGTRLTVT.

This clone was picked up a small number of times. The chain uses TRBV6-4 and TRBJ2-7; perhaps TRBD1 as D (5 bases). The germline V gene encodes CDR1 MRHNA and CDR2 SNTAGT. CDR3 length: 17 amino acids. The ends were cut back, 3 bases at V and 3 bases at J, with 21 bases in the middle. CDR3 nucleotide sequence: TGTGCCAGCAGTGATTCGTTTGCCAGGGATAAGGACTACGAGCAGTACTTC. Translation: CASSDSFARDKDYEQYF.

V is TRBV29-1 and J is TRBJ2-1; D possibly corresponds to TRBD1 (6 bases). Trimming took 6 bases from V and 9 from J, leaving 15 bases between them. The CDR3 extends over 12 amino acids. Germline V lookup: CDR1 SQVTM, CDR2 ANQGSEA. The CDR3 sequence is CSVGQRSGEQFF. In DNA form, the CDR3 reads TGCAGCGTCGGACAGAGATCCGGTGAGCAGTTCTTC.

The chain is built from TRBV10-1 and TRBJ2-7; no definite D call. From germline, CDR1 is WNHNN and CDR2 SYGVQD (reference sequence). This CDR3 is built from 13 residues. The V gene lost 2 bases and the J gene lost 5 bases, with 10 bases spanning the gap. CDR3 sequence reads: CASSETRRDEQYF. The CDR3 DNA follows: TGCGCCAGCAGTGAGACCCGTCGGGACGAGCAGTACTTC.

Notes on this clone: Compared with germline, one end of the junction differs, possibly owing to a read error. The gene calls are TRBV7-3 and TRBJ2-7, with TRBD2 matching over 7 bases. Germline loops: CDR1 SGHTA, CDR2 FQGTGA. The CDR3 contains 16 residues. CDR3 loop: CASSLMGRGLSHEQYF. The DNA of the CDR3 is TGTGCCAGCAGCTTAATGGGGAGGGGCCTCTCCCACGAGCAGTACTTC.

This chain links TRBV7-2 with TRBJ1-2; D may be TRBD1 (6 bases). The CDR3 runs 15 residues. Deletions cut 5 bases from V and 3 bases from J, with 16 bases between. Looked up from germline, CDR1 is SGHTA and CDR2 is FQGNSA. The CDR3 here is CASSPGWAGDYGYTF. The CDR3 DNA follows: TGTGCCAGCAGCCCTGGGTGGGCAGGGGACTATGGCTACACCTTC.

The chain combines TRBV25-1 with TRBJ2-5; no firm D call. The CDR3 extends over 13 amino acids. CDR1 is MGHDK, CDR2 SYGVNS, per germline. V shed 4 bases and J shed 5 bases, with 11 bases lying between them. In DNA, the CDR3 is TGTGCCAGCAGTGGGCCTACGCGGGAGACCCAGTACTTC. Translating it yields CASSGPTRETQYF.

The genes are TRBV28 and TRBJ2-3, with a tentative D call TRBD1 (5 bases). This CDR3 comprises 17 residues. Germline V CDR1 and CDR2: MDHEN, SYDVKM. Deletions cut 1 base from V and 0 bases from J, with 14 bases between. The CDR3 bases are TGTGCCAGCAGTTTATTTGTACAGGAGCCTAGCACAGATACGCAGTATTTT. Its translation: CASSLFVQEPSTDTQYF.

The V call is TRBV7-7, the J call TRBJ2-5; no reliable D call. CDR3 length: 14 amino acids. The V gene lost 1 base and the J gene lost 5 bases, with 11 bases spanning the gap. Germline CDR1 SSHAT, CDR2 FNYEAQ (reference sequence). For the CDR3, the DNA is TGTGCCAGCAGCTTAGGGAGTCTTGGGGAGACCCAGTACTTC. Encoded protein: CASSLGSLGETQYF. Complete variable domain (other parts from reference TRBV7-7 and TRBJ2-5): GAGVSQSPRYKVTKRGQDVTLRCDPISSHATLYWYQQALGQGPEFLTYFNYEAQPDKSGLPSDRFSAERPEGSISTLTIQRTEQRDSAMYRCASSLGSLGETQYFGPGTRLLVL.

CDR3 DNA sequence: TGTGCCAGCAGTGGCCGGGACAGGGGGCTAAATGAGCAGTTCTTC. It is translated as CASSGRDRGLNEQFF. The chain has TRBV2 and TRBJ2-1; 12 bases map to TRBD1. This CDR3 comprises 15 residues. Germline values: CDR1 SNHLY, CDR2 FYNNEI. J gave up 7 bases and V 4 bases, and 5 bases lay outside the gene matches. The whole variable domain, filled in from reference TRBV2 and TRBJ2-1, reads EPEVTQTPSHQVTQMGQEVILRCVPISNHLYFYWYRQILGQKVEFLVSFYNNEISEKSEIFDDQFSVERPDGSNFTLKIRSTKLEDSAMYFCASSGRDRGLNEQFFGPGTRLTVL.

The chain joins TRBV4-3 to TRBJ2-5; 10 bases map to TRBD1. Per germline, CDR1 LGHNA and CDR2 YSLEER. The junction had 6 bases not matched to a gene; V was cut back by 1 base and J by 4 bases. The CDR3 runs 16 residues. The CDR3 loop is CASSQVLDRGLETQYF. The CDR3 DNA sequence: TGCGCCAGCAGCCAAGTCCTGGACAGGGGGTTAGAGACCCAGTACTTC.

The CDR3 sequence is CASSRDTTYEQYF. The CDR3 coding sequence is TGTGCCAGCAGTCGGGACACCACCTACGAGCAGTACTTC. The chain couples TRBV27 to TRBJ2-7, with TRBD1 as a possible D gene (6 bases). Germline V lookup: CDR1 MNHEY, CDR2 SMNVEV (reference sequence). CDR3 length: 13 residues. Trimming stripped 5 bases from V and 2 bases from J, with 10 bases between.

This clone was seen just once. V gene TRBV6-1 combines with J gene TRBJ2-3; the match to TRBD2 covers 8 bases. J was trimmed by 2 bases and V by 4 bases; bases with no gene match: 17. The CDR3 covers 19 residues. Germline V lookup: CDR1 MNHNS, CDR2 SASEGT. The CDR3 spells CASSAVGRSGGAPTDTQYF. As DNA, the CDR3 is TGTGCCAGCAGTGCCGTGGGGAGAAGCGGGGGAGCACCCACAGATACGCAGTATTTT.

V is TRBV9 and J is TRBJ2-6, with 7 bases that match TRBD1. Germline CDR1 and CDR2: SGDLS and YYNGEE. Trimming at V came to 3 bases and at J to 3 bases, leaving 9 bases not matched to a gene. The CDR3 totals 17 residues. This CDR3 reads CASSASPRGSGANVLTF. For the CDR3, the DNA is TGTGCCAGCAGCGCGTCCCCCAGGGGGAGTGGGGCCAACGTCCTGACTTTC.

This clone turned up a few times. The chain has TRBV4-1 and TRBJ1-2; D remains ambiguous. The CDR3 extends over 15 amino acids. CDR1 is MGHRA and CDR2 is YSYEKL in the germline V gene. Trimming took 0 bases from V and 1 from J, leaving 9 bases between them. The CDR3 DNA is TGCGCCAGCAGCCAAGATCGCGGCAGTAACTATGGCTACACCTTC. Protein sequence: CASSQDRGSNYGYTF.

This clone was detected once. The V gene is TRBV7-6, the J gene TRBJ2-7, with 12 nucleotides matching TRBD1. This CDR3 has 15 amino acids. V was clipped by 5 bases and J by 6 bases; unmatched bases: 8. The germline V gene encodes CDR1 SGHVS and CDR2 FNYEAQ. CDR3 in DNA: TGTGCCAGCAGCCCTAGGGACAGGGGGCCAGGCGAGCAGTACTTC. This translates into CASSPRDRGPGEQYF.

The genes are TRBV5-5 and TRBJ2-2; D not certain. CDR3 length equals 15 residues. V was trimmed by 1 base and J by 2 bases, leaving 9 bases between them. Germline V CDR1 and CDR2: SGHKS, YYEKEE (reference sequence). The CDR3 region is CASSLTVSNTGELFF. In DNA form, the CDR3 reads TGTGCCAGCAGCTTGACAGTATCTAACACCGGGGAGCTGTTTTTT.